This T cell receptor (beta chain) was recovered during a study of blood T cell repertoires in COVID-19. Whole-study context: The analysed material was cDNA or gDNA that came from T cells, B-cell-depleted T cells, or PBMCs.

This CDR3 has 14 residues. The V and J ends lost 2 bases and 4 bases respectively, with 9 bases between them. Germline V gives CDR1 ENHRY, CDR2 SYGVKD. Libraries were prepared by immunoSEQ multiplex PCR; TCRdb keeps only in-frame clonotypes and omits some of them. The sample shows some 110,000 clones, roughly 79% of them seen only once. This rearrangement joins TRBV10-3 to TRBJ2-1; D is unclear. The TCR was taken from a woman in her seventies with acute or convalescent COVID-19. Sequenced: peripheral blood. CDR3 DNA: TGTGCCATCAGTGAGGTGAGCGAATACAATGAGCAGTTCTTC. It is translated as CAISEVSEYNEQFF.